This entry lists 11 T cell receptor beta chains sequenced from one sample in a study of post-analysis software for immune sequencing data. Study-wide points: Several TRBV segments occurring more often in patients than controls included TRBV5-6, TRBV5-1 and TRBV20-1.

Their specific antigens are unknown. The TCR beta cDNA libraries contained unique molecular identifiers. TCRdb itself ran the PCR reads through MiXCR, one entry per CDR3 protein. Among about 540,000 distinct CDR3 sequences, around 36% were seen once, and the ten largest hold about 5.6%. The sequenced sample was blood. The source of these receptors is a girl younger than 18 with multiple sclerosis.

Comments on this clonotype: Just one base apart from a much larger clone, this may be a read error. The rearrangement uses TRBV4-2 and TRBJ2-1; 9 bases are a match to TRBD2. This CDR3 region has 17 residues. With 0 bases clipped from V and 0 bases from J, the junction kept 3 bases outside the gene matches. Germline V gene lookup returns CDR1 LGHNA and CDR2 YNFKEQ. CDR3 DNA: TGTGCCAGCAGCCAAGATAGCGGGGGTGGCTCCTACAATGAGCAGTTCTTC. The encoded protein is CASSQDSGGGSYNEQFF.

This clonotype was counted a few times. The rearrangement uses TRBV9 and TRBJ1-2, with D tentatively TRBD1 (6 bases). This CDR3 has 14 amino acids. The germline CDR1 and CDR2 sequences are SGDLS and YYNGEE. Between the trimmed V and J ends, which lost 4 bases and 7 bases, there was a span of 17 bases. The CDR3 sequence is CASSLRTVGGGYTF. CDR3 coding DNA: TGTGCCAGCAGCTTACGGACAGTAGGTGGTGGCTACACCTTC.

The chain joins TRBV5-6 to TRBJ2-7; no firm D call. The germline V gene has CDR1 SGHDT and CDR2 YYEEEE. V was pared by 5 bases and J by 0 bases, with 9 bases between. This CDR3 has 13 residues. DNA of the CDR3: TGTGCCAGCAGGGAACCCGACTCCTACGAGCAGTACTTC. It encodes CASREPDSYEQYF.

This clonotype came up once. This chain connects TRBV6-2 or TRBV6-3 to TRBJ2-1; 8 bases map to TRBD1. This CDR3 contains 17 residues. V lost 5 bases to trimming and J lost 1 base; unmatched junction nucleotides: 10. Germline lookup yields CDR1 MNHEY and CDR2 SVGEGT. This CDR3 is CASSRGAGGLSYNEQFF. Written as DNA, the CDR3 is TGTGCCAGCAGTAGGGGGGCAGGGGGCTTATCCTACAATGAGCAGTTCTTC.

The chain has TRBV2 and TRBJ2-5, with a weak D call TRBD1 (6 bases). Per the germline V gene, CDR1 is SNHLY and CDR2 is FYNNEI. There are 14 residues in the CDR3. With 4 bases removed from V and 1 base from J, the gap between germline ends came to 10 bases. The CDR3 region has the DNA TGTGCCAGCAGTGTAACACAGGGCCAAGAGACCCAGTACTTC. Its translation is CASSVTQGQETQYF.

This clonotype was picked up a small number of times. V gene TRBV6-1 combines with J gene TRBJ2-4, with D possibly being TRBD1 or TRBD2 (5 bases each). The J call is uncertain, as TRBJ2-5 better fits the DNA end. Per the germline V gene, CDR1 is MNHNS and CDR2 is SASEGT. The CDR3 totals 14 residues. CDR3 DNA: TGTGCCAGCAGTGGAGAGGGGACCCAAGAGACCCAGTACTTC. It codes for CASSGEGTQETQYF.

The genes are TRBV4-3 and TRBJ2-6; 8 bases align to TRBD1. The ends lost 1 base at V and 0 bases at J; junction bases unmatched: 2. This CDR3 comprises 17 residues. Per the germline V gene, CDR1 is LGHNA and CDR2 is YSLEER. The CDR3 region is CASSQGTGSSGANVLTF. The CDR3, as DNA: TGCGCCAGCAGCCAAGGGACAGGGAGCTCTGGGGCCAACGTCCTGACTTTC.

Many counts were recorded for this clonotype. The chain combines TRBV20-1 with TRBJ2-1; TRBD2 aligns across 7 bases. Per the germline V gene, CDR1 is DFQATT and CDR2 is SNEGSKA (reference sequence). Trimming removed 6 bases from V and 6 bases from J; junction bases left unmatched: 14. CDR3 length: 15 amino acids. CDR3 amino acids: CSAPQWGGGGNEQFF. For the CDR3, the DNA is TGCAGTGCCCCTCAATGGGGGGGTGGTGGCAATGAGCAGTTCTTC.

The V and J genes are TRBV20-1 and TRBJ1-5; possible D gene TRBD1, 6 bases. Germline V gives CDR1 DFQATT, CDR2 SNEGSKA (reference sequence). This CDR3 is built from 14 residues. V lost 1 base, J lost 6 bases, and 13 bases lay in between. The CDR3 loop is CSARVDTGSQPQHF. The CDR3 DNA sequence: TGCAGTGCTAGAGTTGATACAGGGAGTCAGCCCCAGCATTTT.

This clonotype was observed a few times. The chain is built from TRBV5-5 and TRBJ2-3; possibly TRBD2 for D (6 bases). Trimming cost V 3 bases and J 0 bases, with 11 bases left between them. The germline V gene has CDR1 SGHKS and CDR2 YYEKEE (reference sequence). The CDR3 extends over 15 amino acids. CDR3 nucleotide sequence: TGTGCCAGCAGCTGGATGGGGACTAGCACAGATACGCAGTATTTT. This gives the protein CASSWMGTSTDTQYF.

The chain combines TRBV6-1 with TRBJ2-5; 9 positions agree with TRBD2. The germline V gene encodes CDR1 MNHNS and CDR2 SASEGT. With 2 bases clipped from V and 11 bases from J, the junction kept 18 bases outside the gene matches. The CDR3 is made up of 17 amino acids. The CDR3 here is CASSELPAGGRWYEQYF. The CDR3, as DNA: TGTGCCAGCAGTGAACTGCCGGCGGGGGGGCGATGGTATGAGCAGTACTTC.